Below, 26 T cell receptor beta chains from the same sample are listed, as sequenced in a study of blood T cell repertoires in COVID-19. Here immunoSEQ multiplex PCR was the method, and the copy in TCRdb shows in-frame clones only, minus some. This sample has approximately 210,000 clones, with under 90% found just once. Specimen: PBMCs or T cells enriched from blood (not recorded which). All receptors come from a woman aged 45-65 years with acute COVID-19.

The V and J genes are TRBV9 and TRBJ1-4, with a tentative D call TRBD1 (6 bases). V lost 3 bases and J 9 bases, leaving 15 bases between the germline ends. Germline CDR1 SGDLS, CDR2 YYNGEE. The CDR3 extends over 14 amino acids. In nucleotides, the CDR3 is TGTGCCAGCAGCGCTGGGGGCACTGATCAAAAACTGTTTTTT. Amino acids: CASSAGGTDQKLFF.

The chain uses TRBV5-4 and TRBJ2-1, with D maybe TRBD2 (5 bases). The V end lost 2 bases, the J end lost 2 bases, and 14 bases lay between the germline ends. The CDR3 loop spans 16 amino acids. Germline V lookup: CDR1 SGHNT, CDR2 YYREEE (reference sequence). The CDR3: CASSFSGKGPYNEQFF. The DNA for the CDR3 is TGTGCCAGCAGCTTTTCGGGGAAAGGGCCCTACAATGAGCAGTTCTTC.

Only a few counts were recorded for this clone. The DNA for the CDR3 is TGTGCCAGCAGTTTATTCGGGGGACTCGGCTACACCTTC. Translated, it gives CASSLFGGLGYTF. This chain connects TRBV28 to TRBJ1-2, with D possibly being TRBD1 (5 bases). The CDR3 is 13 residues long. Per the germline V gene, CDR1 is MDHEN and CDR2 is SYDVKM. The ends were cut back, 1 base at V and 8 bases at J, with 11 bases in the middle.

CDR3 in amino acids: CASSDPGQGATGELFF. Written as DNA, the CDR3 is TGTGCCAGCAGTGACCCGGGACAGGGGGCCACCGGGGAGCTGTTTTTT. This chain connects TRBV6-4 to TRBJ2-2; 12 bases agree with TRBD1. This CDR3 spans 16 amino acids. V was pared by 2 bases and J by 4 bases, with 2 bases of the junction left unmatched. Germline V gene data show CDR1 as MRHNA and CDR2 as SNTAGT.

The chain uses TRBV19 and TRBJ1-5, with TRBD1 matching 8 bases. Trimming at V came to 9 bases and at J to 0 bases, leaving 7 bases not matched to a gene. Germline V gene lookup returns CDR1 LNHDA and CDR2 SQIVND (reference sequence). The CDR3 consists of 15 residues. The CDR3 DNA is TGTGCCAGCACGGACAGGGTTTATAGCAATCAGCCCCAGCATTTT. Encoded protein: CASTDRVYSNQPQHF.

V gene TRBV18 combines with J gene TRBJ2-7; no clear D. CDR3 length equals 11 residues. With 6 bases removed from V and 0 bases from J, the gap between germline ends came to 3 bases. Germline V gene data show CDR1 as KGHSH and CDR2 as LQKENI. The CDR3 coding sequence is TGTGCCAGCTCCCACTCCTACGAGCAGTACTTC. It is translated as CASSHSYEQYF.

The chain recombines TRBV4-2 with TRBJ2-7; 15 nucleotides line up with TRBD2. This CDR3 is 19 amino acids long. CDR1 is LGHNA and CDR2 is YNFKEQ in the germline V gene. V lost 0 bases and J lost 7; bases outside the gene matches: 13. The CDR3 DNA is TGTGCCAGCAGCCAAGATCCACCAGGACTAGCGGGAGGGGCACGGGAGCAGTACTTC. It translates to CASSQDPPGLAGGAREQYF.

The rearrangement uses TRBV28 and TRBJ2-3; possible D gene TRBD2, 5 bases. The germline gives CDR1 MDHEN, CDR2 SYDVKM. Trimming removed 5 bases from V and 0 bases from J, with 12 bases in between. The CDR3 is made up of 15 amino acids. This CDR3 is CASSPLAVSTDTQYF. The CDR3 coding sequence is TGTGCCAGCAGTCCCCTAGCAGTTAGCACAGATACGCAGTATTTT.

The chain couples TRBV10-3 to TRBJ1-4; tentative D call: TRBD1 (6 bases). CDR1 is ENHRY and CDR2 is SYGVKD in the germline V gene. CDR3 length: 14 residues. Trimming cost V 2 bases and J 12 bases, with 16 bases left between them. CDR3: CAISEKQGSSELFF. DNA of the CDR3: TGTGCCATCAGTGAGAAACAGGGCTCGTCGGAACTGTTTTTT.

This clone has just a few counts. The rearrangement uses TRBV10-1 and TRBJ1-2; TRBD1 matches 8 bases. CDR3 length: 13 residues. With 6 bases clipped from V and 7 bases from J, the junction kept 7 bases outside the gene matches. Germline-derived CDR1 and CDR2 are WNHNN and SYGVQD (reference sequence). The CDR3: CASSNGQGLGYTF. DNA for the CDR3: TGCGCCAGCAGCAATGGACAGGGCCTTGGCTACACCTTC.

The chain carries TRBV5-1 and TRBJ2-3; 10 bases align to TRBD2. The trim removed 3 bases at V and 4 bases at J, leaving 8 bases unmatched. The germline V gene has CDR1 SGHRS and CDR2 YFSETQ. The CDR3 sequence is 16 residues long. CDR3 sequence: CASSSRAGGSPDTQYF. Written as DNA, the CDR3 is TGCGCCAGCAGCTCCCGAGCGGGAGGGTCCCCAGATACGCAGTATTTT.

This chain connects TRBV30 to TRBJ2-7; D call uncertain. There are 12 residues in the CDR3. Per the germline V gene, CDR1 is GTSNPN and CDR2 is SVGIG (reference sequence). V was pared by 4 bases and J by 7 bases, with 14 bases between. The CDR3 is CAWNRGSWEQYF. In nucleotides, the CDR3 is TGTGCCTGGAATAGAGGCAGTTGGGAGCAGTACTTC.

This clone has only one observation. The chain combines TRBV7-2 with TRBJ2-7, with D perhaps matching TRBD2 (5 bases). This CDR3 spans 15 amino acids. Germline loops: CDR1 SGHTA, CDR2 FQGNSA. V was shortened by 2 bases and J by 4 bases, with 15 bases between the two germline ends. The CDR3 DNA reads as TGTGCCAGCAGCTTACTATGGGAGAACGAGTACGAGCAGTACTTC. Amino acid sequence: CASSLLWENEYEQYF.

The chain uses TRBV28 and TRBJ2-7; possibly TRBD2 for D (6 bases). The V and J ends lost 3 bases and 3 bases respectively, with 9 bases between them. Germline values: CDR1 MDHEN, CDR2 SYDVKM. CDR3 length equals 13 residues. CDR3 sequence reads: CASSLGGNYEQYF. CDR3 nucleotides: TGTGCCAGCAGTTTGGGGGGAAACTACGAGCAGTACTTC.

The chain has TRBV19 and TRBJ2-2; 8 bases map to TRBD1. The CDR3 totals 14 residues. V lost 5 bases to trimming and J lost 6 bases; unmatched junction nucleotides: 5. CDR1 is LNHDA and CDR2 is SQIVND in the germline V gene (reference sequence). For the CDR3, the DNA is TGTGCCAGTAGTTTTACGACAGGGGCCGGGGAGCTGTTTTTT. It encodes CASSFTTGAGELFF.

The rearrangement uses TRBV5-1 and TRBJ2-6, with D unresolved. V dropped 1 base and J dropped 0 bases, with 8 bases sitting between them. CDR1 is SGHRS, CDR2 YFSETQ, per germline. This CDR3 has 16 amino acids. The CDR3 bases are TGCGCCAGCAGCTTGATGTTGAGCTCTGGGGCCAACGTCCTGACTTTC. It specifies CASSLMLSSGANVLTF. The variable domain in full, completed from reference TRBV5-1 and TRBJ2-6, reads KAGVTQTPRYLIKTRGQQVTLSCSPISGHRSVSWYQQTPGQGLQFLFEYFSETQRNKGNFPGRFSGRQFSNSRSEMNVSTLELGDSALYLCASSLMLSSGANVLTFGAGSRLTVL.

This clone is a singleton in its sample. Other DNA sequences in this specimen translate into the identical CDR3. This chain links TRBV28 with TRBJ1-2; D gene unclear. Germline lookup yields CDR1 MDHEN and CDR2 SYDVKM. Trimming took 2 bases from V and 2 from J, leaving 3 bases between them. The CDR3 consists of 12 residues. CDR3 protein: CASSLRNYGYTF. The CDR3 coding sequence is TGTGCCAGCAGTTTACGGAACTATGGCTACACCTTC.

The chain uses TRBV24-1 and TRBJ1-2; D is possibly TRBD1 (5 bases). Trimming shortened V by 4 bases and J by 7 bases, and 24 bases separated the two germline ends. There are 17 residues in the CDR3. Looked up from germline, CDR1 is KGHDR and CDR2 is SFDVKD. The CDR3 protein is CATSEPTAGQGAGGYTF. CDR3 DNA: TGTGCCACCAGTGAACCTACCGCGGGGCAGGGAGCGGGTGGCTACACCTTC.

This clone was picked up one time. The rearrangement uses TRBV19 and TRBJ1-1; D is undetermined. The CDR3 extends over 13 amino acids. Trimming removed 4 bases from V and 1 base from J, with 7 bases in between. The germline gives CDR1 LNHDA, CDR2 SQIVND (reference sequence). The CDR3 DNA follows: TGTGCCAGTAGTAAAAATAAGAACACTGAAGCTTTCTTT. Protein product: CASSKNKNTEAFF.

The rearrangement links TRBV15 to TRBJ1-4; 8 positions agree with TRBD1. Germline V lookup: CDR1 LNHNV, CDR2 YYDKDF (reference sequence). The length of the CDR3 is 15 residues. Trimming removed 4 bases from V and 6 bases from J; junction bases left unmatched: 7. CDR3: CATSIRTGIYEKLFF. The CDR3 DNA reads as TGTGCCACCAGCATCCGGACAGGGATTTATGAAAAACTGTTTTTT.

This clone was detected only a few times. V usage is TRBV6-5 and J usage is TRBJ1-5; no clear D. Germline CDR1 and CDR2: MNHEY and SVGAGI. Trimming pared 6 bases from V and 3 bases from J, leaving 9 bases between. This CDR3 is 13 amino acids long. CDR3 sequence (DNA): TGTGCCAGCAGGTACAGCCACAATCAGCCCCAGCATTTT. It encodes CASRYSHNQPQHF.

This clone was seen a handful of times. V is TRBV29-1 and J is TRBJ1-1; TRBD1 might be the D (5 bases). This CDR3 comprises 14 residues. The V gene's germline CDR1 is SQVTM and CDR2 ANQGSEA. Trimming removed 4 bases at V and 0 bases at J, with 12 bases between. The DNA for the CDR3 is TGCAGCGTTGTGCAGGGCAATATGAACACTGAAGCTTTCTTT. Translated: CSVVQGNMNTEAFF.

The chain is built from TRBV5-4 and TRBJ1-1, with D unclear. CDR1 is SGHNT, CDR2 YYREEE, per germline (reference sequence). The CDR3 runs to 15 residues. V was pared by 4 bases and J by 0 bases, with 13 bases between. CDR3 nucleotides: TGTGCCAGCAGCAAGACTGGAGGGATGAACACTGAAGCTTTCTTT. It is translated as CASSKTGGMNTEAFF. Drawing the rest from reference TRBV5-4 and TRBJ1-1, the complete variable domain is ETGVTQSPTHLIKTRGQQVTLRCSSQSGHNTVSWYQQALGQGPQFIFQYYREEENGRGNFPPRFSGLQFPNYSSELNVNALELDDSALYLCASSKTGGMNTEAFFGQGTRLTVV.

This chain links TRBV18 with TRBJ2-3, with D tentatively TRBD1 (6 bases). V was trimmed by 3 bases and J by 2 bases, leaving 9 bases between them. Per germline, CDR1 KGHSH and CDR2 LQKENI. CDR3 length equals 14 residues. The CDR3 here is CASSPRQATDTQYF. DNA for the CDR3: TGTGCCAGCTCACCGCGACAGGCCACAGATACGCAGTATTTT.

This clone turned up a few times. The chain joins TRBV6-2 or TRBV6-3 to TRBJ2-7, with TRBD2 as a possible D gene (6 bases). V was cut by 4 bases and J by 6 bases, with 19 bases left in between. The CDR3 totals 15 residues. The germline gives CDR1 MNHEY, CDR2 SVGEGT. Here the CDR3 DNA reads TGTGCCAGCAGTTCCGGGGGTGGGGCGCCCCTCGAGCAGTACTTC. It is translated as CASSSGGGAPLEQYF.

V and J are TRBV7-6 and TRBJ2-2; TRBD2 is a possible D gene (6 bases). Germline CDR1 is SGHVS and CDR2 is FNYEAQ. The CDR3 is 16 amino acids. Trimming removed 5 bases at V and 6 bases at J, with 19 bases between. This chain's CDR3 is CASSAGTRPGAGELFF. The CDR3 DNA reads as TGTGCCAGCAGCGCCGGGACTCGCCCGGGAGCCGGGGAGCTGTTTTTT.